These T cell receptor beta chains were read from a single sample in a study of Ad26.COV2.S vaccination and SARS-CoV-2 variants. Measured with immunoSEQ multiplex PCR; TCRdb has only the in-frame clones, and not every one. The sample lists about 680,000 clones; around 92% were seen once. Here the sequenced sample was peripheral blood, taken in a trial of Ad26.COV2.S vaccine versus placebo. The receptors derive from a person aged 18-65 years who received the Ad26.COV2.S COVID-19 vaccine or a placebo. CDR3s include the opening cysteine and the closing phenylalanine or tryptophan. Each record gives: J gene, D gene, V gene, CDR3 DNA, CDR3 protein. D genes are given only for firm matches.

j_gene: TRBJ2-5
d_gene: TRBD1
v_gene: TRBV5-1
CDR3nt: TGCGCCAGCAGCTGGACAGGGAATGGGGAGACCCAGTACTTC
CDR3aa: CASSWTGNGETQYF

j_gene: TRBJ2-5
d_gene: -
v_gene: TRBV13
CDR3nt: TGTGCCAGCAGCCTGAGACAGACGGAGACCCAGTACTTC
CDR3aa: CASSLRQTETQYF

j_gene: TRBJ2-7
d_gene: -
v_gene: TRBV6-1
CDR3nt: TGTGCCAGCAGTGAGGCGGCAGGGCACTACGAGCAGTACTTC
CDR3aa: CASSEAAGHYEQYF

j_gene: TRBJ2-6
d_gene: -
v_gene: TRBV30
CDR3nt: TGTGCCTGGAGTGCCAGGGGAACCTCTGGGGCCAACGTCCTGACTTTC
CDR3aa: CAWSARGTSGANVLTF

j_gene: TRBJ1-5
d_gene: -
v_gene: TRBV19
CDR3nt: TGTGCCAGTAGCCAGGGAGTGTGGAGCAATCAGCCCCAGCATTTT
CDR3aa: CASSQGVWSNQPQHF

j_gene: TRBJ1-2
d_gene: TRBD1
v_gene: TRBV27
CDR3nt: TGTGCCAGCAGTTTAAAGGCGACAGGGTTCTATGGCTACACCTTC
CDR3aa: CASSLKATGFYGYTF

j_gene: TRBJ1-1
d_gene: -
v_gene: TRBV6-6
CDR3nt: TGTGCCAGCAGTGCAGAAGCTTTCTTT
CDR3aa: CASSAEAFF

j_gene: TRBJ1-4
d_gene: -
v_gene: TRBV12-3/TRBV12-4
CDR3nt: TGTGCCAGCAGCGACACGGCCCCGAAAAAACTGTTTTTT
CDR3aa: CASSDTAPKKLFF

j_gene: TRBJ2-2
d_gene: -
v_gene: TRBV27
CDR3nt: TGTGCCAGCAGTTCCGACAGGTTCGGCGGGGAGCTGTTTTTT
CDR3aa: CASSSDRFGGELFF

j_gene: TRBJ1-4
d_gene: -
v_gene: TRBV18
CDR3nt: TGTGCCAGCTCGATCGCGGAGCCTAATGAAAAACTGTTTTTT
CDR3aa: CASSIAEPNEKLFF

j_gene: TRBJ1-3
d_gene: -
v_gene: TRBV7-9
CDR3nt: TGTGCCAGCAGCGTTTGGGAAGAAAACACCATATATTTT
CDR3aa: CASSVWEENTIYF

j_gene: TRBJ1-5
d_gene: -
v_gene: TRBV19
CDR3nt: TGTGCCAGTCTCGTCGGGCCGAATCAGCCCCAGCATTTT
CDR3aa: CASLVGPNQPQHF

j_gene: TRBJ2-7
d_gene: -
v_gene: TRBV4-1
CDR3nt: TGCGCCAGCAGCCCCCTACAGGCTTTTCCCTACGAGCAGTACTTC
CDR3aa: CASSPLQAFPYEQYF

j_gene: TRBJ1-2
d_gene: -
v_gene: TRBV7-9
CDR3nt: TGTGCCAGCAGTCCGCCGACAAATGGCTACACCTTC
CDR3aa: CASSPPTNGYTF